This TCR beta chain was sequenced in a study of T cell responses to AZD1222 COVID-19 vaccine. Concerning this clone: Its antigen is still unknown.

Points from the study as a whole: At 160-218 and 743-854, vaccine-associated CD4 TCRs were dominant, and they spanned spike.

Sequencing used immunoSEQ multiplex PCR; TCRdb keeps in-frame clones, though not all of them. The sample contains about 160,000 clones, around nine tenths of which appear only once. This clonotype originated in an adult in good health. This sample comprised peripheral blood, obtained on day 0 of AZD1222 vaccination.

CDR3 sequence reads: CASSQGQGEPLHF. DNA of the CDR3: TGTGCCAGCAGCCAAGGGCAGGGTGAACCCCTCCACTTT. The rearrangement links TRBV4-2 to TRBJ1-6; tentative D call: TRBD1 (5 bases). Germline values: CDR1 LGHNA, CDR2 YNFKEQ. The CDR3 runs to 13 residues. V was clipped by 1 base and J by 12 bases, with 10 bases between them.